This T cell receptor beta chain was sequenced in a study of T cell repertoires in MIS-A myocarditis (dated by TCRdb to between 2021 and 2022). The CDR3 runs 14 residues from the cysteine to the phenylalanine. CDR3 DNA is the only sequence kept; it has 42 bases, read in frame from the first base. V is cut by 5 bases and J by 8 bases, and the space between the germline ends is 18 bases. Looking up the germline V gene yields CDR1 LGHNT and CDR2 FRNRAP. The QIAamp DNA FFPE kit was used to extract genomic DNA from formalin-fixed paraffin-embedded autopsy tissue. As for this clone: Its antigen remains unidentified. No much larger clone exists at a distance of one base, and base qualities are not known.

Amplification of TCRbeta CDR3 regions relied on the immunoSEQ bias-controlled multiplex PCR, followed by high-throughput sequencing. On the study's bioinformatics: The immunoSEQ vendor pipeline collapsed and filtered the CDR3 sequences so that the abundance and frequency of each unique TCRbeta CDR3 could be quantified. Dominant CDR3 amino acid sequences were clustered with SARS-CoV-2-specific ImmuneCODE TCRbeta sequences by CD-HIT using a 90% global sequence identity threshold. A clone was classed as hyperexpanded at a frequency of 0.1 to 1 and as large at a frequency of 0.01 to 0.1. MiXCR was used to confirm CDR3 amino acid sequences and V and J gene assignments of dominant clones. The R stringdist package was used to compute Levenshtein distances between the patient clonotypes and the ImmuneCODE hits. TCRdb holds this immuneACCESS table with in-frame rearrangements only. Some clones are missing; in checked studies, unresolved V genes explain under half, and the rest has no known cause. V, J and clone size are taken as reported in that table, and D and trimming were inferred from the DNA itself. In this sample the table shows some 10,000 clones, around 88% of which occur a single time. Together, the top ten hold 2% to 2.5% of the sample.

The receptor comes from a man aged 18 to 29 with fulminant myocarditis from multisystem inflammatory syndrome in adults (MIS-A) after COVID-19. The sample consisted of thoracic lymph node tissue obtained at autopsy. This chain is built from TRBV12-5 and TRBJ1-1, with an unclear D gene assignment. The nucleotide sequence reads TGTGCTAGTGGTCCCACGTCACAGCCTAACGAAGCTTTCTTT. Its protein is CASGPTSQPNEAFF.